Only a few counts were recorded for the clone carrying this T cell receptor (beta chain). Its antigen is unknown. This record belongs to a study of response to subunit inactivated influenza vaccine. Study results and caveats: Only a handful of new T cells, the authors suggested, are recruited with each seasonal influenza vaccination.

V shed 3 bases and J 2 bases; nucleotides not matched to a gene: 11. The CDR3 is made up of 18 amino acids. CDR1 is MDHEN and CDR2 is SYDVKM in the germline V gene. TCRdb passed the RT-PCR reads through MiXCR, listing each CDR3 protein once. The sample has more than 550,000 distinct CDR3 sequences; approximately 10% are singletons. The chain has TRBV28 and TRBJ2-3; TRBD2 agrees at 10 bases. This sequence was found in a man between 45 and 60 years old who received an inactivated influenza vaccine. This sample comprised PBMCs from blood, obtained on the day of vaccination. CDR3 loop: CASSFLLAGAGATDTQYF. The CDR3 nucleotides read TGTGCCAGCAGTTTTCTCCTAGCGGGAGCGGGGGCCACAGATACGCAGTATTTT.